These T cell receptor beta chains were read from a single sample in a study of graft-versus-host responses after intestinal transplantation. Assay used: immunoSEQ multiplex PCR; TCRdb lists only in-frame clones, some missing. Of under 20,000 clones listed, roughly 40% are singletons. This material consisted of alloreactive CD4+ T cells from a mixed lymphocyte reaction culture, taken before intestinal transplant. The receptor set was obtained from a human patient who received an intestinal transplant. Both conserved end residues are part of each CDR3. The D gene is left open where the match is weak. Clone size is given for some rows only: seen once, a few or many times, or a class if the clone is expanded.

d_call | j_call | clone_size | v_call | cdr3_nt | cdr3_aa
. | TRBJ1-5 | few | TRBV2 | TGTGCCAGCAGTGATTGGGGACCCGGTCAGCCCCAGCATTTT | CASSDWGPGQPQHF
. | TRBJ1-5 | . | TRBV7-8 | TGTGCCAGCAGCTTAGCCGGGGCTCAGCCCCAGCATTTT | CASSLAGAQPQHF
TRBD1 | TRBJ1-3 | . | TRBV6-1 | TGTGCCAGCAGGCAGGGGGCTGGAAACACCATATATTTT | CASRQGAGNTIYF
. | TRBJ2-7 | . | TRBV7-7 | TGTGCCAGCAGCCTACCGGGCCGGACCTACGAGCAGTGCTTC | CASSLPGRTYEQCF
TRBD1 | TRBJ2-1 | few | TRBV5-1 | TGCGCCAGCAGCTCCGGGACAGGCCCCTACAATGAGCAGTTCTTC | CASSSGTGPYNEQFF
. | TRBJ2-1 | . | TRBV19 | TGTGCCAGTAGTATCCTACGACAGACTGAGCAGTTCTTC | CASSILRQTEQFF
. | TRBJ2-7 | . | TRBV5-1 | TGCGCCAGCAGCTTGGGACTTTCGACCTACGAGCAGTACTTC | CASSLGLSTYEQYF
. | TRBJ1-5 | . | TRBV2 | TGTGCCAGCAGAGAACCGGGACTAGGTCGTCAGCCCCAGCATTTT | CASREPGLGRQPQHF
. | TRBJ1-1 | few | TRBV19 | TGTGCCAGTAGTATCCCCGGAAGGGTGAACACTGAAGCTTTCTTT | CASSIPGRVNTEAFF
TRBD2 | TRBJ2-2 | few | TRBV6-1 | TGTGCCAGCAGTGCGACCTTCCCGGGACTAGCGGGGGTGAGCGGGGAGCTGTTTTTT | CASSATFPGLAGVSGELFF
TRBD1 | TRBJ1-2 | . | TRBV19 | TGTGCCAGTAGTCGGACAGGGGTGAGCTATGGCTACACCTTC | CASSRTGVSYGYTF
TRBD2 | TRBJ2-5 | . | TRBV11-2 | TGTGCCAGCAGCCAAACTAGCGGGGGTTCGTTAGAGACCCAGTACTTC | CASSQTSGGSLETQYF
. | TRBJ2-7 | . | TRBV2 | TGTGCCAGCAGTGAAGTGGTGGGTAGGTCCTACGAGCAGTACTTC | CASSEVVGRSYEQYF
TRBD2 | TRBJ2-1 | . | TRBV9 | TGTGCCAGCAGCGGGCTAGCGGGGCCCTACAATGAGCAGTTCTTC | CASSGLAGPYNEQFF
TRBD2 | TRBJ2-2 | few | TRBV7-8 | TGTGCCAGCAGCTTGCGGGGGGGCCTCAGCGGGGAGCTGTTTTTT | CASSLRGGLSGELFF
. | TRBJ1-2 | . | TRBV6-6 | TGTGCCAGCAGACCTGAGAACTATGGCTACACCTTC | CASRPENYGYTF
TRBD1 | TRBJ1-6 | . | TRBV30 | TGTGCCTGGAGTCGAGGAAACCCAGGGGGGCGTTCACCCCTCCACTTT | CAWSRGNPGGRSPLHF
. | TRBJ2-5 | few | TRBV5-4 | TGTGCCAGCAGCTTATCCAGGGGGGTAGAGACCCAGTACTTC | CASSLSRGVETQYF
. | TRBJ1-3 | . | TRBV11-2 | TGTGCCAGCAGCTTTAGTGGAAACTCTGGAAACACCATATATTTT | CASSFSGNSGNTIYF
. | TRBJ2-3 | . | TRBV9 | TGTGCCAGCAGTTTTACAGATACGCAGTATTTT | CASSFTDTQYF
TRBD1 | TRBJ1-3 | . | TRBV9 | TGTGCCAGCAGCCCCTCTGGACAGGCCTACTCTGGAAACACCATATATTTT | CASSPSGQAYSGNTIYF
TRBD1 | TRBJ2-7 | few | TRBV6-5 | TGTGCCAGCAGTCCGACAGGGGTCGTCGGTGGGGAGCAGTACTTC | CASSPTGVVGGEQYF
. | TRBJ2-5 | . | TRBV11-3 | TGTGCCAGCAGCTTAGAGGGGGGGCCGGGGGAGACCCAGTACTTC | CASSLEGGPGETQYF
. | TRBJ1-3 | medium-sized | TRBV5-6 | TGTGCCAGCAGCTTGGTCGAGAATCAGCTCACCTCTGGAAACACCATATATTTT | CASSLVENQLTSGNTIYF
. | TRBJ2-5 | . | TRBV10-3 | TGTGCCATCAGAAGCCAGCGAGAGACCCAGTACTTC | CAIRSQRETQYF
. | TRBJ2-3 | . | TRBV6-5 | TGTGCCAGCAGTTACGGGGGCGGGGGCACAGATACGCAGTATTTT | CASSYGGGGTDTQYF
. | TRBJ1-2 | few | TRBV25-1 | TGTGCCAGCAGTGACCCGTGGGGCCCCGGGGGCCTCGCTGGCTACACCTTC | CASSDPWGPGGLAGYTF
TRBD1 | TRBJ2-4 | few | TRBV2 | TGTGCCAGCAGAAGGACAGGGAAAAACATTCAGTACTTC | CASRRTGKNIQYF
. | TRBJ1-5 | . | TRBV10-1 | TGCGCCAGCAGTGAGCAGGTTAGCAATCAGCCCCAGCATTTT | CASSEQVSNQPQHF
. | TRBJ1-1 | . | TRBV12-5 | TGTGCTAGTGGTTTGGTTGGGGGAACTGAAGCTTTCTTT | CASGLVGGTEAFF
. | TRBJ1-2 | medium-sized | TRBV5-8 | TGTGCCAGCAGCCCCAGGACAGAAAATTATGGCTACACCTTC | CASSPRTENYGYTF
. | TRBJ2-3 | . | TRBV11-3 | TGTGCCAGCAGCTTTGGAGACCATACCTCTCATGATACGCAGTATTTT | CASSFGDHTSHDTQYF
. | TRBJ2-7 | few | TRBV11-2 | TGTGCCAGCAGCTTAGATCCGGGGAGAAAGGGCATTTACGAGCAGTACTTC | CASSLDPGRKGIYEQYF
. | TRBJ1-4 | . | TRBV11-3 | TGTGCCAGCAGCTTAGAGGTCACAGAAAAACTGTTTTTT | CASSLEVTEKLFF
. | TRBJ1-1 | few | TRBV7-6 | TGTGCCAGCAGCTTATTGGCAGGGACTGAAGCTTTCTTT | CASSLLAGTEAFF
. | TRBJ2-7 | once | TRBV11-3 | TGTGCCAGCAGCCATGGGGGTAGCGAGCAGTACTTC | CASSHGGSEQYF
TRBD1 | TRBJ2-2 | few | TRBV4-1 | TGCGCCAGCAACCAAAGGGATCCGGGACAGGGGTTCGCGAACACCGGGGAGCTGTTTTTT | CASNQRDPGQGFANTGELFF
. | TRBJ1-1 | . | TRBV5-5 | TGTGCCAGCAGCTCCCTATCGTTGTACGGAGCTTTCTTT | CASSSLSLYGAFF
. | TRBJ1-1 | . | TRBV9 | TGTGCCAGCAGCGTCCTTCAAGGGGGGGGGAGGCAAGCTTTCTTT | CASSVLQGGGRQAFF
. | TRBJ1-5 | . | TRBV4-1 | TGCGCCAGCAGCCACCCCGACGGGTTCAGGGTGGTTTTCCGTCAGCCCCAGCATTTT | CASSHPDGFRVVFRQPQHF
. | TRBJ1-1 | . | TRBV11-2 | TGTGCCAGCAGCTTAGGCCTACTTGGGAACACTGAAGCTTTCTTT | CASSLGLLGNTEAFF
. | TRBJ1-2 | . | TRBV5-1 | TGCGCCAGCAGCTTGGAAGGGAGACCGGGGGGCTACACCTTC | CASSLEGRPGGYTF
. | TRBJ2-6 | few | TRBV5-1 | TGCGCCAGCAGCTCGACCCTCTCTGGGGCCAACGTCCTGACTTTC | CASSSTLSGANVLTF
. | TRBJ1-4 | . | TRBV5-6 | TGTGCCAGCACCCCGGGACGGTCTAATGAAAAACTGTTTTTT | CASTPGRSNEKLFF
. | TRBJ1-6 | . | TRBV10-2 | TGCGCCAGCAGTGCTGCACCCCGATCACCCCTCCACTTT | CASSAAPRSPLHF
. | TRBJ2-1 | . | TRBV9 | TGTGCCAGCAGCGTATCAGGGGCCCGAGTCGGTGAGCAGTTCTTC | CASSVSGARVGEQFF
TRBD2 | TRBJ2-1 | . | TRBV4-1 | TGCGCCAGCAGCCAACTACCGGGACTAGCGGGGGGGCTCAGCTACAATGAGCAGTTCTTC | CASSQLPGLAGGLSYNEQFF
. | TRBJ2-2 | . | TRBV10-2 | TGCGCCAGCAGTGAAAGAGGGGGAAGGAACACCGGGGAGCTGTTTTTT | CASSERGGRNTGELFF
. | TRBJ1-4 | medium-sized | TRBV7-2 | TGTGCCAGCAGCTTTCAGGCCTCGGGGTGGCTGTTTTTT | CASSFQASGWLFF
. | TRBJ2-5 | . | TRBV11-1 | TGTGCCAGCAGCTTAGAAGTATTGGACCCTGTTAAGTACTTC | CASSLEVLDPVKYF
. | TRBJ2-5 | . | TRBV27 | TGTGCCAGCAGTATCGCTTCAGGGTTGGAGACCCAGTACTTC | CASSIASGLETQYF
. | TRBJ2-3 | . | TRBV9 | TGTGCCAGCAGCGTAGGGGTTTGGGGTGGTCTGACAGATACGCAGTATTTT | CASSVGVWGGLTDTQYF
TRBD1 | TRBJ2-3 | few | TRBV9 | TGTGCCAGCAGCGTGGGACAGGGGTCAGATACGCAGTATTTT | CASSVGQGSDTQYF
. | TRBJ1-2 | medium-sized | TRBV5-4 | TGTGCCAGCAGCTTGGGGTCAGGCACAAACCTCTATGGCTACACCTTC | CASSLGSGTNLYGYTF
. | TRBJ2-5 | few | TRBV15 | TGTGCCACCAGCAGAGATAACAGGGCGAAGACCCAGTACTTC | CATSRDNRAKTQYF